One sample yielded the 2 T cell receptor beta chains listed below, sequenced in a study of graft-versus-host responses after intestinal transplantation. Their recognized antigens are unknown. Using immunoSEQ multiplex PCR, the repertoire was profiled, and TCRdb retains in-frame clones only, with some absent. The table includes fewer than 55,000 clones, roughly 95% detected once. Sample: unstimulated CD8+ T cells sorted from spleen or lymph node cells, taken before transplant. The receptors stem from a human donor who was the organ donor for an intestinal transplant.

The gene calls are TRBV30 and TRBJ1-5; tentatively, D is TRBD1 (5 bases). Trimming took off 2 bases at V and 2 bases at J, with 13 bases between the two ends. The CDR3 spans 15 residues. The germline V gene has CDR1 GTSNPN and CDR2 SVGIG (reference sequence). DNA of the CDR3: TGTGCCTGGAGTATGGGCGTGGGGGGCAATCAGCCCCAGCATTTT. It yields the protein CAWSMGVGGNQPQHF.

V and J are TRBV6-5 and TRBJ1-1, with D tentatively TRBD1 (6 bases). The CDR3 is 11 amino acids. CDR1 and CDR2 from the germline V gene are MNHEY and SVGAGI. Trimming cost V 7 bases and J 11 bases, with 14 bases left between them. CDR3 loop: CASKVDRTAFF. CDR3 bases: TGTGCCAGCAAAGTAGACAGGACGGCTTTCTTT.